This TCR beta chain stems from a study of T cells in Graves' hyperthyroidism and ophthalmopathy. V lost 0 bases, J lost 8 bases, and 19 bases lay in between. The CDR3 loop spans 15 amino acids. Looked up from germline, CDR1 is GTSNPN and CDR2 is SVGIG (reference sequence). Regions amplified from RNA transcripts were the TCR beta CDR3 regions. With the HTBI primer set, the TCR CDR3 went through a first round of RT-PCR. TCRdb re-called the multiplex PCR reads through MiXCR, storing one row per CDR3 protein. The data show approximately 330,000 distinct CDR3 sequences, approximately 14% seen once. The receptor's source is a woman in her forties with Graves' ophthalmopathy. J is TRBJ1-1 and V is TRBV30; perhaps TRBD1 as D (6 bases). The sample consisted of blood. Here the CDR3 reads CAWSVKAGRGAEAFF. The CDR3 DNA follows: TGTGCCTGGAGTGTAAAGGCGGGCAGGGGAGCAGAAGCTTTCTTT.